The 32 T cell receptor beta chains presented below share a single source sample, sequenced in a study of T-cell reconstitution after alpha-beta-depleted transplantation in children. Researchers prepared the TCRbeta library using unique molecular identifiers, the study reports. TCRdb reanalysed the PCR reads using MiXCR and keeps one entry per CDR3 protein. The sample lists 500,000 to 600,000 distinct CDR3 sequences; about a sixth were seen once. The sample was PBMCs from the stem cell graft donor, taken from the stem cell graft. Receptor source: a human donor who donated a stem cell graft to a child with acute lymphoblastic leukemia.

The chain combines TRBV10-3 with TRBJ2-3, with 7 bases aligning to TRBD2. Germline CDR1 ENHRY, CDR2 SYGVKD. Trimming took 6 bases from V and 4 from J; bases not matched to a gene: 10. The CDR3 is made up of 15 amino acids. The CDR3 sequence is CAIRASGGFADTQYF. The CDR3 DNA reads TGTGCCATCAGAGCTAGCGGAGGGTTCGCAGATACGCAGTATTTT.

J is TRBJ2-5 and V is TRBV5-6; 11 bases are a match to TRBD2. Germline values: CDR1 SGHDT, CDR2 YYEEEE. The CDR3 consists of 13 residues. V shed 3 bases and J 7 bases; nucleotides not matched to a gene: 2. Here the CDR3 DNA reads TGTGCCAGCAGCTGGACTAGCGGGCCGACCCAGTACTTC. Amino acid sequence: CASSWTSGPTQYF. Based on the CDR3 plus reference TRBV5-6 and TRBJ2-5, the full variable domain is DAGVTQSPTHLIKTRGQQVTLRCSPKSGHDTVSWYQQALGQGPQFIFQYYEEEERQRGNFPDRFSGHQFPNYSSELNVNALLLGDSALYLCASSWTSGPTQYFGPGTRLLVL.

The CDR3 DNA reads TGCGCCAGCAGCTTTAGCGACAGTAGCGGGCAAGAGACCCAGTACTTC. Protein product: CASSFSDSSGQETQYF. V gene TRBV5-1 combines with J gene TRBJ2-5, with 7 bases aligning to TRBD2. The CDR3 runs to 16 residues. Trimming at V came to 2 bases and at J to 2 bases, leaving 9 bases not matched to a gene. The germline CDR1 and CDR2 sequences are SGHRS and YFSETQ.

The chain uses TRBV29-1 and TRBJ2-6; D is possibly TRBD2 (6 bases). This CDR3 is 19 amino acids long. Germline V gene data show CDR1 as SQVTM and CDR2 as ANQGSEA. The V and J ends lost 0 bases and 0 bases respectively, with 18 bases between them. The CDR3 coding sequence is TGCAGCGTTGAAGACAGAGGTCGGGGACTTTTCTCTGGGGCCAACGTCCTGACTTTC. This encodes CSVEDRGRGLFSGANVLTF.

The rearrangement links TRBV5-1 to TRBJ1-2, with D maybe TRBD1 (5 bases). With 2 bases removed from V and 7 bases from J, the gap between germline ends came to 21 bases. This CDR3 has 16 residues. CDR1 is SGHRS, CDR2 YFSETQ, per germline. The CDR3 here is CASSFGSSGGAAGYTF. In DNA form, the CDR3 reads TGCGCCAGCAGCTTTGGGTCTTCGGGAGGGGCGGCTGGCTACACCTTC.

A few counts support this clonotype. This chain uses TRBV4-2 with TRBJ2-3; 11 bases line up with TRBD2. From germline, CDR1 is LGHNA and CDR2 YNFKEQ. CDR3 length equals 16 residues. J gave up 5 bases and V 0 bases, and 4 bases lay outside the gene matches. The DNA of the CDR3 is TGTGCCAGCAGCCAAGAACTAGCGGGAGTGGTAGATACGCAGTATTTT. Protein product: CASSQELAGVVDTQYF.

The sample holds many counts of this clonotype. The chain joins TRBV5-1 to TRBJ2-1; 12 bases match TRBD2. V trimming: 1 base; J trimming: 4 bases; junction bases outside the gene matches: 3. This CDR3 comprises 16 residues. The germline V gene has CDR1 SGHRS and CDR2 YFSETQ. The CDR3 DNA follows: TGCGCCAGCAGCTTGAGCGGACTAGCGGGGTACAATGAGCAGTTCTTC. Amino acid sequence: CASSLSGLAGYNEQFF.

This clonotype was recorded a few times. V and J are TRBV4-1 and TRBJ2-5; possibly TRBD1 or TRBD2 for D (5 bases each). Trimming removed 4 bases from V and 2 bases from J, with 11 bases in between. The length of the CDR3 is 14 residues. Germline loops: CDR1 MGHRA, CDR2 YSYEKL. For the CDR3, the DNA is TGCGCCAGCAGCCCCGGGACGGGACAAGAGACCCAGTACTTC. This codes for CASSPGTGQETQYF.

This clonotype was counted only a few times. The J gene is TRBJ1-6, the V gene TRBV12-3 or TRBV12-4; D is perhaps TRBD1 (6 bases). The CDR3 covers 16 residues. V was trimmed by 3 bases and J by 7 bases, leaving 16 bases between them. CDR3 nucleotide sequence: TGTGCCAGCAGTTTTGGTACAGGGAAGCGGAATTCACCCCTCCACTTT. This translates into CASSFGTGKRNSPLHF.

This clonotype was found a few times. The genes are TRBV10-3 and TRBJ2-3; no definite D call. Germline V lookup: CDR1 ENHRY, CDR2 SYGVKD. The CDR3 totals 13 residues. CDR3 DNA: TGTGCTTATGCGCCCTCCGCCGCAGATACGCAGTATTTT. Protein: CAYAPSAADTQYF.

CDR3 protein: CASSSTTSGRAKVDTQYF. Here the CDR3 DNA reads TGCGCCAGCAGCTCCACGACTAGCGGGAGGGCCAAGGTGGATACGCAGTATTTT. The chain links TRBV5-1 to TRBJ2-3; 14 nucleotides agree with TRBD2. The V segment lost 3 bases and the J segment 6 bases; nucleotides outside the gene matches: 12. Germline CDR1 reads SGHRS; CDR2 reads YFSETQ. The length of the CDR3 is 18 residues. The whole variable domain, filled in from reference TRBV5-1 and TRBJ2-3, reads KAGVTQTPRYLIKTRGQQVTLSCSPISGHRSVSWYQQTPGQGLQFLFEYFSETQRNKGNFPGRFSGRQFSNSRSEMNVSTLELGDSALYLCASSSTTSGRAKVDTQYFGPGTRLTVL.

The sample holds a few counts of this clonotype. CDR3 nucleotide sequence: TGTGCCAGCAGCTTTGGGACGACTCTAGCCTTTACTTATGGCTACACCTTC. It specifies CASSFGTTLAFTYGYTF. The rearrangement links TRBV7-8 to TRBJ1-2; perhaps TRBD1 as D (5 bases). V was clipped by 3 bases and J by 5 bases, with 22 bases between them. The CDR3 extends over 17 amino acids. Germline V gives CDR1 SGHVS, CDR2 FQNEAQ.

This clonotype was detected only a few times. The chain joins TRBV7-2 to TRBJ2-1; D call uncertain. Germline lookup yields CDR1 SGHTA and CDR2 FQGNSA. This CDR3 has 13 residues. Trimming took 5 bases from V and 9 from J, leaving 14 bases between them. The CDR3 protein is CASSDPLHVEQFF. CDR3 DNA sequence: TGTGCCAGCAGCGACCCACTACATGTTGAGCAGTTCTTC.

This clonotype turned up a few times. This chain connects TRBV9 to TRBJ2-5; no definite D call. CDR1 and CDR2 (germline): SGDLS, YYNGEE. V lost 3 bases, J lost 2 bases, and 23 bases lay in between. The CDR3 has 18 residues. The chain's CDR3 is CASSAKSYDARVQETQYF. The CDR3, as DNA: TGTGCCAGCAGCGCAAAGTCGTACGACGCGAGAGTGCAAGAGACCCAGTACTTC.

The chain employs TRBV29-1 and TRBJ2-1, with 15 bases identical to TRBD2. There are 17 residues in the CDR3. J was trimmed by 7 bases and V by 6 bases; bases with no gene match: 13. Per the germline V gene, CDR1 is SQVTM and CDR2 is ANQGSEA. This CDR3 reads CSVEGLAGGHFGNEQFF. The CDR3 DNA is TGCAGCGTCGAGGGACTAGCGGGAGGTCATTTTGGGAATGAGCAGTTCTTC.

The chain is built from TRBV5-1 and TRBJ2-2; 8 nucleotides line up with TRBD1. CDR3 length: 15 residues. The germline gives CDR1 SGHRS, CDR2 YFSETQ. J was trimmed by 3 bases and V by 3 bases; bases with no gene match: 4. The CDR3 DNA reads TGCGCCAGCAGCTGGGACAGGACCCACACCGGGGAGCTGTTTTTT. It encodes CASSWDRTHTGELFF.

V gene TRBV29-1 combines with J gene TRBJ2-3, with unresolved D. Germline CDR1 SQVTM, CDR2 ANQGSEA. Deletions cut 1 base from V and 7 bases from J, with 9 bases between. The CDR3 loop spans 12 amino acids. CDR3 DNA sequence: TGCAGCGTTGAAGGGGCGGTCTATACGCAGTATTTT. It yields the protein CSVEGAVYTQYF.

The chain carries TRBV12-3 or TRBV12-4 and TRBJ2-1; 10 bases map to TRBD2. CDR3 length: 18 residues. With V trimmed by 3 bases and J by 8 bases, 16 bases remained unmatched. The CDR3 nucleotides are TGTGCCAGCAGTTTCATAGGGATGTCTAGCGGGAGCGGGGATGAGCAGTTCTTC. This translates into CASSFIGMSSGSGDEQFF.

The rearrangement links TRBV7-8 to TRBJ2-3, with 10 bases fitting TRBD2. CDR1 is SGHVS, CDR2 FQNEAQ, per germline. The CDR3 consists of 18 residues. The junction had 9 bases not matched to a gene; V was cut back by 3 bases and J by 0 bases. The CDR3 DNA is TGTGCCAGCAGCTTCCGGCTAGCGGGAGCCCTCAGCACAGATACGCAGTATTTT. Amino acids: CASSFRLAGALSTDTQYF. Based on the CDR3 plus reference TRBV7-8 and TRBJ2-3, the full variable domain is GAGVSQSPRYKVAKRGQDVALRCDPISGHVSLFWYQQALGQGPEFLTYFQNEAQLDKSGLPSDRFFAERPEGSVSTLKIQRTQQEDSAVYLCASSFRLAGALSTDTQYFGPGTRLTVL.

There are a few counts of this clonotype. The genes are TRBV27 and TRBJ1-4, with D hard to call. The V end was cut by 6 bases, the J end by 0 bases, with 14 bases between. The germline V gene encodes CDR1 MNHEY and CDR2 SMNVEV (reference sequence). The CDR3 loop spans 16 amino acids. The CDR3 region is CASSPRPGSTNEKLFF. DNA for the CDR3: TGTGCCAGCAGCCCACGCCCAGGATCAACTAATGAAAAACTGTTTTTT.

The sample holds one count of this clonotype. The chain employs TRBV7-9 and TRBJ2-7; TRBD1 is a possible D gene (6 bases). Germline V gene lookup returns CDR1 SEHNR and CDR2 FQNEAQ (reference sequence). The CDR3 totals 17 residues. V lost 8 bases, J lost 4 bases, and 27 bases lay in between. The CDR3 region is CASGHTGEAGVLYEQYF. The CDR3, as DNA: TGTGCCAGCGGCCACACCGGCGAGGCAGGGGTATTATACGAGCAGTACTTC.

CDR3 nucleotides: TGTGCCAGCAGGAGGGGACTAGCGGGAGGGGATGAGCAGTTCTTC. Its protein product is CASRRGLAGGDEQFF. This sequence joins TRBV12-3 or TRBV12-4 and TRBJ2-1; 16 nucleotides line up with TRBD2. The ends lost 6 bases at V and 8 bases at J; junction bases unmatched: 4. The CDR3 is 15 residues long.

The chain carries TRBV4-1 and TRBJ1-1; no clear D. The CDR3 consists of 12 residues. V was shortened by 3 bases and J by 1 base, with 3 bases between the two germline ends. The germline V gene encodes CDR1 MGHRA and CDR2 YSYEKL. CDR3 nucleotides: TGCGCCAGCAGCCAGGAGAACACTGAAGCTTTCTTT. This translates into CASSQENTEAFF.

V gene TRBV6-5 combines with J gene TRBJ1-5; D ambiguous. This CDR3 is built from 13 residues. Per germline, CDR1 MNHEY and CDR2 SVGAGI. V lost 5 bases and J lost 4, with 9 bases in between. The CDR3 sequence is CASSVNVNQPQHF. The CDR3 DNA reads TGTGCCAGCAGTGTTAACGTAAATCAGCCCCAGCATTTT.

V and J are TRBV7-9 and TRBJ2-1; D remains ambiguous. Germline-derived CDR1 and CDR2 are SEHNR and FQNEAQ (reference sequence). Trimming cost V 8 bases and J 5 bases, with 7 bases left between them. CDR3 size: 11 residues. The CDR3 DNA is TGTGCCAGCGGGCCGCACAATGAGCAGTTCTTC. Encoded protein: CASGPHNEQFF.

This clonotype was picked up a small number of times. The chain has TRBV27 and TRBJ2-7, with a tentative D call TRBD1 (5 bases). The V and J ends lost 5 bases and 0 bases respectively, with 11 bases between them. CDR1 and CDR2 from the germline V gene are MNHEY and SMNVEV (reference sequence). The CDR3 has 14 residues. The CDR3 loop reads CASSLGHPSYEQYF. Written as DNA, the CDR3 is TGTGCCAGCAGTCTAGGACACCCCTCCTACGAGCAGTACTTC.

The chain is built from TRBV29-1 and TRBJ2-1; no definite D call. Germline CDR1 reads SQVTM; CDR2 reads ANQGSEA. The CDR3 runs 11 residues. Trimming shortened V by 7 bases and J by 10 bases, and 14 bases separated the two germline ends. The CDR3 protein is CSGGPLREQFF. The CDR3 bases are TGCAGCGGCGGACCCCTCAGGGAGCAGTTCTTC.

The gene calls are TRBV4-1 and TRBJ2-7; D might be TRBD1 (6 bases). Germline V lookup: CDR1 MGHRA, CDR2 YSYEKL. Deletions cut 0 bases from V and 2 bases from J, with 8 bases between. The CDR3 has 14 residues. CDR3 amino acids: CASSQDPGAYEQYF. CDR3 nucleotides: TGCGCCAGCAGCCAAGATCCAGGGGCCTACGAGCAGTACTTC.

The rearrangement joins TRBV29-1 to TRBJ2-5, with D perhaps matching TRBD2 (5 bases). CDR1 SQVTM and CDR2 ANQGSEA come from the germline V gene. V was pared by 5 bases and J by 1 base, with 14 bases between. CDR3 length: 14 residues. The CDR3 region has the DNA TGCAGCGTTCATCATTATAGCGTCCAAGAGACCCAGTACTTC. Amino acid sequence: CSVHHYSVQETQYF.

This clonotype was seen only a few times. The V gene is TRBV18, the J gene TRBJ2-6, with a weak D call TRBD1 (5 bases). Trimming took off 5 bases at V and 2 bases at J, with 10 bases between the two ends. The germline V gene encodes CDR1 KGHSH and CDR2 LQKENI. The CDR3 runs 15 residues. CDR3 protein: CASSAGKAGANVLTF. Here the CDR3 DNA reads TGTGCCAGCTCAGCAGGGAAGGCTGGGGCCAACGTCCTGACTTTC. Drawing the rest from reference TRBV18 and TRBJ2-6, the complete variable domain is NAGVMQNPRHLVRRRGQEARLRCSPMKGHSHVYWYRQLPEEGLKFMVYLQKENIIDESGMPKERFSAEFPKEGPSILRIQQVVRGDSAAYFCASSAGKAGANVLTFGAGSRLTVL.

Only a few counts were recorded for this clonotype. V usage is TRBV6-1 and J usage is TRBJ1-5; TRBD1 agrees at 10 bases. The CDR3 sequence is 15 residues long. V lost 5 bases, J lost 2 bases, and 3 bases stayed unmatched. The V gene's germline CDR1 is MNHNS and CDR2 SASEGT. The CDR3 protein is CASSTGTGGNQPQHF. CDR3 coding DNA: TGTGCCAGCAGTACCGGGACAGGGGGCAATCAGCCCCAGCATTTT.

Only a few counts were recorded for this clonotype. This chain connects TRBV20-1 to TRBJ2-5; D is ambiguous. The CDR3 totals 13 residues. The germline V gene has CDR1 DFQATT and CDR2 SNEGSKA (reference sequence). Trimming cost V 6 bases and J 4 bases, with 15 bases left between them. The CDR3 sequence is CSAIRYSGETQYF. The CDR3 DNA sequence: TGCAGTGCCATTCGATATTCGGGAGAGACCCAGTACTTC.